A single sample gave rise to the 27 T cell receptor beta chains below, sequenced in a study of technical replicates of blood from a few donors. Sequencing used immunoSEQ multiplex PCR; TCRdb keeps in-frame clones, though not all of them. The sample lists some 77,000 clones; 90% to 95% were seen once. The sample was T cells isolated from PBMCs. These receptors were obtained from a human donor in good health.

This clone has a single count. V is TRBV5-4 and J is TRBJ1-1, with D perhaps matching TRBD1 (6 bases). V lost 1 base, J lost 2 bases, and 9 bases lay in between. Per germline, CDR1 SGHNT and CDR2 YYREEE (reference sequence). The CDR3 length is 14 residues. CDR3 region: CASSLQQGNTEAFF. CDR3 nucleotide sequence: TGTGCCAGCAGCTTGCAACAGGGTAACACTGAAGCTTTCTTT.

V and J are TRBV7-2 and TRBJ2-1, with 8 bases that match TRBD2. CDR1 is SGHTA and CDR2 is FQGNSA in the germline V gene. There are 15 residues in the CDR3. The ends lost 1 base at V and 9 bases at J; junction bases unmatched: 8. The CDR3 DNA reads as TGTGCCAGCAGCTTAGACCCCGGGAGGGCGTCTGAGCAGTTCTTC. It yields the protein CASSLDPGRASEQFF.

V usage is TRBV28 and J usage is TRBJ1-1, with 7 bases matching TRBD1. V gave up 7 bases and J gave up 6 bases; unmatched junction bases: 14. Germline CDR1 is MDHEN and CDR2 is SYDVKM. CDR3 length equals 15 residues. CDR3 residues: CASILTGVPWAEAFF. CDR3 bases: TGTGCCAGCATCCTAACAGGGGTCCCTTGGGCTGAAGCTTTCTTT.

The CDR3, as DNA: TGTGCCAGCAGTTTATTCGGGGATGAGCAGTTCTTC. Translating it yields CASSLFGDEQFF. The J gene is TRBJ2-1, the V gene TRBV27, with a weak D call TRBD2 (5 bases). V was trimmed by 1 base and J by 8 bases, leaving 6 bases between them. Germline CDR1 is MNHEY and CDR2 is SMNVEV (reference sequence). The CDR3 has 12 amino acids.

The genes are TRBV5-1 and TRBJ2-3; 12 bases match TRBD2. V was clipped by 0 bases and J by 1 base; unmatched bases: 9. This CDR3 region has 19 residues. Germline V gene sequence: CDR1 SGHRS, CDR2 YFSETQ. The CDR3 DNA reads TGCGCCAGCAGCTTGGAGCTAGCGGGAGGGGGATTGGGCACAGATACGCAGTATTTT. The encoded protein is CASSLELAGGGLGTDTQYF.

This chain links TRBV6-7 with TRBJ2-7; 8 bases line up with TRBD2. TRBV6-7 is assigned to the ORF class and has an uncertain function. The ends lost 4 bases at V and 2 bases at J; junction bases unmatched: 4. The CDR3 has 14 amino acids. CDR3 coding DNA: TGTGCCAGCAGTTTCGGGAGGGCGCCCTACGAGCAGTACTTC. Its translation is CASSFGRAPYEQYF.

The genes are TRBV5-1 and TRBJ1-4; possibly TRBD1 for D (6 bases). V was clipped by 0 bases and J by 13 bases, with 10 bases between them. The CDR3 contains 12 residues. Germline CDR1 is SGHRS and CDR2 is YFSETQ. CDR3 amino acids: CASSLGQEALFF. Written as DNA, the CDR3 is TGCGCCAGCAGCTTGGGACAGGAAGCACTGTTTTTT.

The chain couples TRBV4-1 to TRBJ1-5; no reliable D call. V was cut by 1 base and J by 7 bases, with 11 bases left in between. The CDR3 contains 14 residues. The germline V gene encodes CDR1 MGHRA and CDR2 YSYEKL. The CDR3 DNA sequence: TGCGCCAGCAGCCAAGGGCACAGCGGGCAGCCCCAGCATTTT. Translating it yields CASSQGHSGQPQHF.

The chain employs TRBV5-6 and TRBJ2-5, with D perhaps TRBD1 (7 bases). This CDR3 has 13 amino acids. The V gene lost 5 bases and the J gene lost 4 bases, with 12 bases spanning the gap. The germline gives CDR1 SGHDT, CDR2 YYEEEE. The CDR3 DNA sequence: TGTGCCAGCAGAATTCAGGGGGGAGAGACCCAGTACTTC. It specifies CASRIQGGETQYF. Looking up the rest from reference TRBV5-6 and TRBJ2-5 gives the full variable domain: DAGVTQSPTHLIKTRGQQVTLRCSPKSGHDTVSWYQQALGQGPQFIFQYYEEEERQRGNFPDRFSGHQFPNYSSELNVNALLLGDSALYLCASRIQGGETQYFGPGTRLLVL.

This chain joins TRBV4-3 and TRBJ1-5; the match to TRBD1 covers 9 bases. The ends lost 4 bases at V and 2 bases at J; junction bases unmatched: 12. This CDR3 spans 18 amino acids. Germline CDR1 and CDR2: LGHNA and YSLEER. For the CDR3, the DNA is TGCGCCAGCAGCCCAGGAGTCGGGACAGGGTTAGGCAATCAGCCCCAGCATTTT. Residues: CASSPGVGTGLGNQPQHF.

The sample holds one count of this clone. V gene TRBV27 combines with J gene TRBJ2-3; 9 bases map to TRBD2. From germline, CDR1 is MNHEY and CDR2 SMNVEV (reference sequence). V trimming: 5 bases; J trimming: 3 bases; junction bases outside the gene matches: 3. The CDR3 length is 14 residues. The CDR3 is CASSGLARTDTQYF. For the CDR3, the DNA is TGTGCCAGCAGTGGACTAGCGCGGACAGATACGCAGTATTTT.

The chain employs TRBV29-1 and TRBJ1-1; D gene ambiguous. V shed 4 bases and J shed 5 bases, with 5 bases lying between them. Germline V CDR1 and CDR2: SQVTM, ANQGSEA. The CDR3 has 10 residues. The CDR3 DNA follows: TGCAGCGTTGCGGTAACTGAAGCTTTCTTT. This sequence encodes CSVAVTEAFF.

This chain joins TRBV7-6 and TRBJ2-1; TRBD2 matches at 8 bases. The J segment lost 9 bases and the V segment lost 4 bases, leaving 5 bases of the junction unmatched. The germline V gene has CDR1 SGHVS and CDR2 FNYEAQ. The CDR3 is 13 amino acids. CDR3 protein: CASSSGGVPEQFF. The DNA of the CDR3 is TGTGCCAGCAGCTCCGGGGGGGTCCCTGAGCAGTTCTTC.

The V gene is TRBV5-6, the J gene TRBJ2-7, with TRBD1 identical over 7 bases. Germline loops: CDR1 SGHDT, CDR2 YYEEEE. CDR3 length: 14 amino acids. Trimming removed 2 bases from V and 4 bases from J; junction bases left unmatched: 6. The CDR3 loop is CASSLQGTTYEQYF. The CDR3, as DNA: TGTGCCAGCAGCTTACAGGGGACAACATACGAGCAGTACTTC. Supplemented by reference TRBV5-6 and TRBJ2-7, the full variable domain reads DAGVTQSPTHLIKTRGQQVTLRCSPKSGHDTVSWYQQALGQGPQFIFQYYEEEERQRGNFPDRFSGHQFPNYSSELNVNALLLGDSALYLCASSLQGTTYEQYFGPGTRLTVT.

The V call is TRBV6-5, the J call TRBJ2-7, with a weak D call TRBD1 (6 bases). V was shortened by 8 bases and J by 2 bases, with 16 bases between the two germline ends. The CDR3 loop spans 14 amino acids. The germline CDR1 and CDR2 sequences are MNHEY and SVGAGI. The CDR3 region is CASGITGQTYEQYF. The CDR3 nucleotides are TGTGCCAGCGGCATCACCGGACAGACCTACGAGCAGTACTTC.

The chain links TRBV6-5 to TRBJ2-3; 13 positions agree with TRBD2. J lost 10 bases, V lost 5 bases, and 6 bases had no gene match. This CDR3 spans 14 amino acids. The germline gives CDR1 MNHEY, CDR2 SVGAGI. The CDR3 here is CASSRTSGSGAQYF. The CDR3 DNA sequence: TGTGCCAGCAGTCGGACTAGCGGGAGCGGGGCGCAGTATTTT.

The chain employs TRBV18 and TRBJ2-7, with 14 bases fitting TRBD2. Trimming cost V 3 bases and J 6 bases; bases outside gene matches: 13. Germline assignment: CDR1 KGHSH and CDR2 LQKENI. This CDR3 has 18 residues. CDR3 region: CASSPPTSGRANLGEQYF. Here the CDR3 DNA reads TGTGCCAGCTCACCCCCGACTAGCGGGAGGGCCAACTTAGGCGAGCAGTACTTC.

This clone was counted only a few times. V gene TRBV28 combines with J gene TRBJ1-2; D unresolved. The CDR3 has 13 residues. The ends were cut back, 3 bases at V and 6 bases at J, with 11 bases in the middle. The germline V gene has CDR1 MDHEN and CDR2 SYDVKM. The CDR3 loop reads CASSLSTVNGYTF. The CDR3 DNA follows: TGTGCCAGCAGTTTGTCCACAGTTAATGGCTACACCTTC.

The V gene is TRBV12-2, the J gene TRBJ1-5; whether TRBD1, the table's D call, matches the DNA was not checked. TRBV12-2 is a known pseudogene. This CDR3 contains 18 residues. The CDR3 nucleotides read TGTGCAAGTCGCTGCGGGACAGGGCCCTTAATTAGCAATCAGCCCCAGCATTTT. Its protein product is CASRCGTGPLISNQPQHF.

This clone was observed once. CDR3 coding DNA: TGTGCCAGCTCACGGGACAGGGGTGTGAACACTGAAGCTTTCTTT. Protein: CASSRDRGVNTEAFF. This chain joins TRBV18 and TRBJ1-1; 10 bases map to TRBD1. The V gene end was trimmed by 4 bases and the J gene end by 0 bases; junction bases not matched to a gene: 2. CDR3 length: 15 amino acids. Germline V gene data show CDR1 as KGHSH and CDR2 as LQKENI.

J is TRBJ2-7 and V is TRBV7-8; 10 bases agree with TRBD2. The CDR3 is made up of 17 amino acids. The germline gives CDR1 SGHVS, CDR2 FQNEAQ. Losses at the gene ends were 4 bases for V and 3 bases for J; bases not matched to a gene: 12. The CDR3 DNA is TGTGCCAGCAGCTCCGGACTAGCGGAAGCAACCGTCTACGAGCAGTACTTC. This encodes CASSSGLAEATVYEQYF.

This clone was found once. V and J are TRBV10-1 and TRBJ1-5; D not certain. The CDR3 spans 12 residues. Trimming pared 2 bases from V and 4 bases from J, leaving 3 bases between. In germline, CDR1 is WNHNN, CDR2 SYGVQD (reference sequence). The CDR3 protein is CASSEANQPQHF. The CDR3 DNA reads TGCGCCAGCAGTGAGGCGAATCAGCCCCAGCATTTT.

The J gene is TRBJ2-1, the V gene TRBV30; D is unclear. The germline gives CDR1 GTSNPN, CDR2 SVGIG (reference sequence). V lost 4 bases and J 9 bases, leaving 10 bases between the germline ends. The CDR3 length is 11 residues. This chain's CDR3 is CAWNPGLEQFF. For the CDR3, the DNA is TGTGCCTGGAATCCAGGTCTTGAGCAGTTCTTC.

As DNA, the CDR3 is TGTGCCAGTAGTCCTGGGACAGAGACTACTGAAGCTTTCTTT. Its translation is CASSPGTETTEAFF. The J gene is TRBJ1-1, the V gene TRBV19; TRBD1 matches 7 bases. The CDR3 is made up of 14 amino acids. Germline V gene lookup returns CDR1 LNHDA and CDR2 SQIVND (reference sequence). Germline trimming cut 5 bases from V and 5 bases from J; bases unmatched to any gene: 8.

The V and J genes are TRBV27 and TRBJ1-1; no clear D gene. The CDR3 is 11 amino acids. Trimming removed 11 bases at V and 4 bases at J, with 11 bases between. Germline lookup yields CDR1 MNHEY and CDR2 SMNVEV (reference sequence). The CDR3, as DNA: TGTGCCGCGGTACGGGGCACTGAAGCTTTCTTT. This codes for CAAVRGTEAFF.

V is TRBV4-3 and J is TRBJ2-2; 12 nucleotides align to TRBD2. With 1 base clipped from V and 7 bases from J, the junction kept 10 bases outside the gene matches. Germline CDR1 and CDR2: LGHNA and YSLEER. The CDR3 spans 18 residues. The CDR3 reads CASSQGVTSGRLIGELFF. Written as DNA, the CDR3 is TGCGCCAGCAGCCAAGGCGTAACTAGCGGGAGGCTTATCGGGGAGCTGTTTTTT.

This sequence joins TRBV7-9 and TRBJ2-3, with 10 bases lining up with TRBD2. The CDR3 runs 16 residues. V dropped 4 bases and J dropped 4; count of bases not matched to a gene: 8. The germline V gene encodes CDR1 SEHNR and CDR2 FQNEAQ (reference sequence). The CDR3 region has the DNA TGTGCCAGCAGCTCTCTAGCGGGAGTGTTAGCAGATACGCAGTATTTT. Amino acid sequence: CASSSLAGVLADTQYF.